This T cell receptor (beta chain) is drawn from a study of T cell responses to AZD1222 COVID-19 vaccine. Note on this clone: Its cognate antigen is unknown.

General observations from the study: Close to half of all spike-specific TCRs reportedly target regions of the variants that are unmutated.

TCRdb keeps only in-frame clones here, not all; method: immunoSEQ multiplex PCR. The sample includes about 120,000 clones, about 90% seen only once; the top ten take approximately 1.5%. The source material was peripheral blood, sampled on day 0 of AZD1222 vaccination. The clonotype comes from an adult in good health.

The CDR3 DNA reads TGTGCCAGCAGCTTAGGGGGACAGGCCCTAAGCACAGATACGCAGTATTTT. Encoded protein: CASSLGGQALSTDTQYF. The chain couples TRBV7-9 to TRBJ2-3; 8 bases fit TRBD1. CDR3 length: 17 amino acids. The V gene end was trimmed by 1 base and the J gene end by 0 bases; junction bases not matched to a gene: 6. CDR1 is SEHNR, CDR2 FQNEAQ, per germline (reference sequence).